Listed below are T cell receptor beta chains from one sample, sequenced in a study of cytomegalovirus exposure and HLA in healthy donors. This table comes from immunoSEQ multiplex PCR, and its TCRdb copy is limited to in-frame clones, with some not included. Of roughly 73,000 clones in the sample, 85% to 95% are singletons; the top ten hold 3% to 4%. Source material: PBMCs. These receptors all come from a man younger than 35 in good health and CMV-seronegative. Each CDR3 is given with its conserved first and last residue. A D gene is named only where the DNA matches it firmly. Rows may omit the clone size; those that give it use once, few, many or a size class.

V gene	clone size	D gene	J gene	CDR3 protein	CDR3 DNA
TRBV4-2	-	TRBD1	TRBJ1-1	CASSQDRTGNTEAFF	TGTGCCAGCAGCCAAGATCGGACAGGGAACACTGAAGCTTTCTTT
TRBV7-9	-	-	TRBJ1-6	CASSFEGSPLHF	TGTGCCAGCAGCTTTGAGGGATCACCCCTCCACTTT
TRBV18	-	-	TRBJ1-2	CASSADLAGSNYGYTF	TGTGCCAGCTCAGCAGATCTCGCAGGGTCTAACTATGGCTACACCTTC
TRBV29-1	-	TRBD1	TRBJ1-2	CSVSLETGSNGYTF	TGCAGCGTCTCCCTCGAGACAGGGAGTAATGGCTACACCTTC
TRBV28	-	-	TRBJ2-5	CASSLSLEGSQYF	TGTGCCAGCAGTTTATCTCTTGAGGGATCACAGTACTTC
TRBV9	-	-	TRBJ1-1	CASSVVQVNTEAFF	TGTGCCAGCAGCGTAGTTCAGGTGAACACTGAAGCTTTCTTT
TRBV30	-	-	TRBJ1-4	CAWSPGVYGEKLFF	TGTGCCTGGAGCCCCGGGGTTTACGGTGAAAAACTGTTTTTT
TRBV7-8	-	TRBD1	TRBJ2-7	CASSSAGGLDYEQYF	TGTGCCAGCAGCTCAGCAGGGGGCCTAGACTACGAGCAGTACTTC
TRBV5-4	-	TRBD2	TRBJ2-5	CASSLYLAGGETQYF	TGTGCCAGCAGCTTGTACCTAGCGGGGGGAGAGACCCAGTACTTC
TRBV7-9	-	-	TRBJ1-6	CASSSLQYGALHF	TGTGCCAGCAGCTCCCTTCAATACGGAGCCCTCCACTTT
TRBV18	-	-	TRBJ1-1	CASSPLGMNTEAFF	TGTGCCAGCTCACCACTTGGCATGAACACTGAAGCTTTCTTT
TRBV6-5	-	-	TRBJ2-3	CASSYFPGDTDTQYF	TGTGCCAGCAGTTACTTCCCAGGGGACACAGATACGCAGTATTTT
TRBV2	-	-	TRBJ2-3	CASSGLGSLTDTQYF	TGTGCCAGCAGTGGATTGGGCAGCCTCACAGATACGCAGTATTTT
TRBV27	once	-	TRBJ2-7	CASSLDRGTLNYEQYF	TGTGCCAGCAGTTTAGATCGCGGTACTCTCAACTACGAGCAGTACTTC
TRBV19	-	-	TRBJ2-1	CATTTPWGYEQFF	TGTGCCACCACGACCCCCTGGGGCTATGAGCAGTTCTTC
TRBV15	-	TRBD1	TRBJ2-7	CATSRASGTGLYEQYF	TGTGCCACCAGCAGGGCCTCCGGGACAGGGCTCTACGAGCAGTACTTC
TRBV28	-	-	TRBJ1-5	CASMRSFSNQPQHF	TGTGCCAGCATGAGGAGTTTTAGCAATCAGCCCCAGCATTTT
TRBV7-9	-	TRBD1	TRBJ2-7	CASNDPGQGNYEQYF	TGTGCCAGCAACGACCCGGGACAGGGGAACTACGAGCAGTACTTC
TRBV6-5	-	TRBD2	TRBJ2-5	CASSHRTGRGGAQYF	TGTGCCAGCAGTCATCGGACTGGCCGGGGGGGAGCCCAGTACTTC
TRBV4-2	-	-	TRBJ2-1	CASSQAASKSSYNEQFF	TGTGCCAGCAGCCAAGCTGCTAGTAAGAGCTCCTACAATGAGCAGTTCTTC
TRBV29-1	-	-	TRBJ2-5	CSVGSGAFETQYF	TGCAGCGTTGGTTCAGGGGCTTTTGAGACCCAGTACTTC
TRBV6-1	-	-	TRBJ1-1	CASSQEGTEAFF	TGTGCCAGCAGTCAGGAGGGCACTGAAGCTTTCTTT
TRBV27	-	-	TRBJ2-3	CASSQERASTDTQYF	TGTGCCAGCAGCCAGGAACGCGCAAGCACAGATACGCAGTATTTT
TRBV7-9	-	TRBD2	TRBJ2-5	CASSELAVNQETQYF	TGTGCCAGCAGCGAACTAGCGGTGAACCAAGAGACCCAGTACTTC
TRBV5-1	-	TRBD2	TRBJ2-3	CASSLTSGGSSTDTQYF	TGCGCCAGCAGCCTGACTAGCGGGGGCTCTAGCACAGATACGCAGTATTTT
TRBV6-6	-	TRBD1	TRBJ2-1	CASSRVGTGVGGEQFF	TGTGCCAGCAGTCGCGTCGGGACAGGGGTCGGTGGTGAGCAGTTCTTC
TRBV7-9	once	-	TRBJ2-5	CASSSASSLPTETQYF	TGTGCCAGCAGCTCAGCGTCGTCTCTACCAACGGAGACCCAGTACTTC
TRBV30	-	-	TRBJ2-1	CAWSVRIRGVRNEQFF	TGTGCCTGGAGTGTAAGGATCAGGGGCGTTCGCAATGAGCAGTTCTTC